The 20 T cell receptor beta chains reported below all come from one sample, sequenced in a study of T cell responses to AZD1222 COVID-19 vaccine. The protocol was immunoSEQ multiplex PCR, while the TCRdb copy is restricted to in-frame clones and leaves out a portion. The table shows 25,000 to 30,000 clones, with about 92% occurring only once. Specimen: peripheral blood, collected 28 days after the second AZD1222 dose. Receptor source: an adult who received the AZD1222 COVID-19 vaccine.

V and J are TRBV9 and TRBJ1-5; no reliable D call. Germline CDR1 reads SGDLS; CDR2 reads YYNGEE. V was trimmed by 1 base and J by 0 bases, leaving 8 bases between them. The CDR3 extends over 15 amino acids. The CDR3 DNA sequence: TGTGCCAGCAGCGTACCGAGTCGTAGCAATCAGCCCCAGCATTTT. Amino acids: CASSVPSRSNQPQHF.

This clone was picked up one time. The chain combines TRBV19 with TRBJ2-3; 10 bases align to TRBD2. The CDR3 length is 15 residues. Trimming cost V 3 bases and J 1 base; bases outside gene matches: 1. Per the germline V gene, CDR1 is LNHDA and CDR2 is SQIVND (reference sequence). Here the CDR3 DNA reads TGTGCCAGTAGTATGGGGACTAGCGGCACAGATACGCAGTATTTT. It encodes CASSMGTSGTDTQYF. The full variable domain, completed using reference TRBV19 and TRBJ2-3, is DGGITQSPKYLFRKEGQNVTLSCEQNLNHDAMYWYRQDPGQGLRLIYYSQIVNDFQKGDIAEGYSVSREKKESFPLTVTSAQKNPTAFYLCASSMGTSGTDTQYFGPGTRLTVL.

The chain couples TRBV28 to TRBJ2-5; 11 bases align to TRBD2. V trimming: 6 bases; J trimming: 1 base; junction bases outside the gene matches: 7. CDR1 and CDR2 (germline): MDHEN, SYDVKM. There are 16 residues in the CDR3. In nucleotides, the CDR3 is TGTGCCAGCAGCCCGCCGGGACTAGCGGTCCAAGAGACCCAGTACTTC. Its translation: CASSPPGLAVQETQYF.

The chain combines TRBV6-2 or TRBV6-3 with TRBJ2-3; unclear D gene. The CDR3 spans 14 residues. V was trimmed by 5 bases and J by 6 bases, leaving 15 bases between them. Germline V lookup: CDR1 MNHEY, CDR2 SVGEGT. This chain's CDR3 is CASSSWASGDTQYF. CDR3 coding DNA: TGTGCCAGCAGTAGTTGGGCATCCGGGGATACGCAGTATTTT.

This chain's CDR3 is CASTEEETQYF. The CDR3, as DNA: TGTGCCAGCACCGAGGAAGAGACCCAGTACTTC. The chain carries TRBV6-6 and TRBJ2-5; D call uncertain. Germline V CDR1 and CDR2: MNHNY, SVGAGI (reference sequence). The CDR3 totals 11 residues. The ends were cut back, 7 bases at V and 3 bases at J, with 6 bases in the middle.

The V and J genes are TRBV27 and TRBJ2-1, with 11 bases matching TRBD2. The CDR3 sequence is 16 residues long. With V trimmed by 6 bases and J by 5 bases, 9 bases remained unmatched. Germline lookup yields CDR1 MNHEY and CDR2 SMNVEV (reference sequence). This CDR3 reads CASRLLAGVRNNEQFF. The CDR3 bases are TGTGCCAGCAGATTACTAGCGGGAGTTAGGAACAATGAGCAGTTCTTC.

In nucleotides, the CDR3 is TGTGCCAGCAGTGTCATGTGGGGTGGGGTTTCGGAAAAACTGTTTTTT. Translating it yields CASSVMWGGVSEKLFF. V gene TRBV2 combines with J gene TRBJ1-4, with unresolved D. Trimming removed 4 bases from V and 8 bases from J, with 20 bases in between. Germline lookup yields CDR1 SNHLY and CDR2 FYNNEI. This CDR3 comprises 16 residues. Full variable domain (rest looked up from reference TRBV2 and TRBJ1-4): EPEVTQTPSHQVTQMGQEVILRCVPISNHLYFYWYRQILGQKVEFLVSFYNNEISEKSEIFDDQFSVERPDGSNFTLKIRSTKLEDSAMYFCASSVMWGGVSEKLFFGSGTQLSVL.

CDR3 nucleotide sequence: TGTGCCAGCAGCTTAAGTCAGAACAATGAGCAGTTCTTC. Its protein is CASSLSQNNEQFF. The chain uses TRBV7-3 and TRBJ2-1; no clear D gene. Trimming removed 1 base from V and 5 bases from J, with 6 bases in between. CDR1 SGHTA and CDR2 FQGTGA come from the germline V gene. The CDR3 has 13 amino acids.

The V call is TRBV19, the J call TRBJ1-5, with D maybe TRBD1 (5 bases). The V and J ends lost 7 bases and 7 bases respectively, with 23 bases between them. The length of the CDR3 is 16 residues. Germline V gene data show CDR1 as LNHDA and CDR2 as SQIVND (reference sequence). CDR3 sequence: CASINTGLGFRQPQHF. The CDR3 coding sequence is TGTGCCAGTATCAATACGGGACTTGGGTTTCGGCAGCCCCAGCATTTT.

The chain uses TRBV28 and TRBJ2-3, with TRBD2 matching over 11 bases. The germline V gene has CDR1 MDHEN and CDR2 SYDVKM. This CDR3 is built from 15 residues. J was trimmed by 5 bases and V by 7 bases; bases with no gene match: 8. In DNA, the CDR3 is TGTGCCAGCAACATACGAGGACTAGCGGGAGATACGCAGTATTTT. It yields the protein CASNIRGLAGDTQYF. The whole variable domain, filled in from reference TRBV28 and TRBJ2-3, reads DVKVTQSSRYLVKRTGEKVFLECVQDMDHENMFWYRQDPGLGLRLIYFSYDVKMKEKGDIPEGYSVSREKKERFSLILESASTNQTSMYLCASNIRGLAGDTQYFGPGTRLTVL.

This sequence joins TRBV7-8 and TRBJ1-1; D unresolved. The CDR3 contains 15 residues. CDR1 SGHVS and CDR2 FQNEAQ come from the germline V gene. V lost 3 bases and J lost 2, with 13 bases in between. The CDR3 DNA reads TGTGCCAGCAGCTTGGACCCGGGAAGTAACACTGAAGCTTTCTTT. Translated, it gives CASSLDPGSNTEAFF.

This clone was recorded once. V and J are TRBV4-3 and TRBJ1-4; the match to TRBD1 covers 7 bases. Trimming took 3 bases from V and 5 from J; bases not matched to a gene: 6. The CDR3 totals 15 residues. CDR1 is LGHNA, CDR2 YSLEER, per germline. The CDR3 DNA reads as TGCGCCAGCAGCCACCAGACAGGGTCAAATGAAAAACTGTTTTTT. Its translation is CASSHQTGSNEKLFF.

The rearrangement joins TRBV28 to TRBJ2-2; tentative D call: TRBD1 (6 bases). This CDR3 region has 12 residues. Germline loops: CDR1 MDHEN, CDR2 SYDVKM. Trimming cost V 5 bases and J 13 bases, with 14 bases left between them. In DNA form, the CDR3 reads TGTGCCAGCAGTAACAGGGTTAGGCGGCTGTTTTTT. Protein: CASSNRVRRLFF.

This chain joins TRBV12-5 and TRBJ1-5; weak D call: TRBD1 (5 bases). The CDR3 loop spans 13 amino acids. Germline CDR1 and CDR2: LGHNT and FRNRAP. Trimming removed 5 bases from V and 1 base from J, with 6 bases in between. The CDR3 DNA follows: TGTGCTAGTGGTCAGGGAAGCAATCAGCCCCAGCATTTT. Its protein product is CASGQGSNQPQHF.

This clone occurred once. The gene calls are TRBV6-5 and TRBJ2-1; D gene uncertain. Deletions cut 5 bases from V and 6 bases from J, with 11 bases between. The V gene's germline CDR1 is MNHEY and CDR2 SVGAGI. The CDR3 totals 13 residues. The CDR3 region is CASSTPPVNEQFF. The CDR3 coding sequence is TGTGCCAGCAGTACTCCCCCTGTCAATGAGCAGTTCTTC.

The DNA of the CDR3 is TGTGCCAGCAGCCCGTTTGGAGGCACCGGGGAGCTGTTTTTT. As protein: CASSPFGGTGELFF. This chain links TRBV6-2 or TRBV6-3 with TRBJ2-2, with D possibly being TRBD2 (5 bases). With 6 bases removed from V and 4 bases from J, the gap between germline ends came to 12 bases. Germline CDR1 and CDR2: MNHEY and SVGEGT. The CDR3 consists of 14 residues.

The chain combines TRBV19 with TRBJ2-5; 8 nucleotides match TRBD1. From germline, CDR1 is LNHDA and CDR2 SQIVND (reference sequence). With V trimmed by 3 bases and J by 5 bases, 5 bases remained unmatched. The CDR3 sequence is 14 residues long. The CDR3 DNA reads as TGTGCCAGTAGTATCGACAGGGGCGAGGAGACCCAGTACTTC. Amino acids: CASSIDRGEETQYF.

This clone has more than one count but fewer than ten. This chain uses TRBV2 with TRBJ1-5; tentatively, D is TRBD1 (6 bases). The CDR3 is made up of 16 amino acids. V shed 7 bases and J shed 4 bases, with 20 bases lying between them. CDR1 and CDR2 from the germline V gene are SNHLY and FYNNEI. The CDR3 region is CASNLGSMGANQPQHF. DNA for the CDR3: TGTGCCAGCAACCTAGGAAGCATGGGGGCGAATCAGCCCCAGCATTTT.

This chain links TRBV5-1 with TRBJ2-1; 11 nucleotides line up with TRBD2. This CDR3 has 18 residues. With 0 bases clipped from V and 4 bases from J, the junction kept 9 bases outside the gene matches. Looked up from germline, CDR1 is SGHRS and CDR2 is YFSETQ. The CDR3 is CASSLGNLAGGLYNEQFF. The CDR3 DNA reads as TGCGCCAGCAGCTTGGGGAATCTAGCGGGAGGTTTGTACAATGAGCAGTTCTTC.

The chain recombines TRBV5-1 with TRBJ1-1, with TRBD1 identical over 10 bases. The germline V gene encodes CDR1 SGHRS and CDR2 YFSETQ. The V segment lost 3 bases and the J segment 6 bases; nucleotides outside the gene matches: 5. The CDR3 totals 14 residues. The DNA of the CDR3 is TGCGCCAGCAGCTGGGGACAGGGGACGCCTGAAGCTTTCTTT. It yields the protein CASSWGQGTPEAFF.